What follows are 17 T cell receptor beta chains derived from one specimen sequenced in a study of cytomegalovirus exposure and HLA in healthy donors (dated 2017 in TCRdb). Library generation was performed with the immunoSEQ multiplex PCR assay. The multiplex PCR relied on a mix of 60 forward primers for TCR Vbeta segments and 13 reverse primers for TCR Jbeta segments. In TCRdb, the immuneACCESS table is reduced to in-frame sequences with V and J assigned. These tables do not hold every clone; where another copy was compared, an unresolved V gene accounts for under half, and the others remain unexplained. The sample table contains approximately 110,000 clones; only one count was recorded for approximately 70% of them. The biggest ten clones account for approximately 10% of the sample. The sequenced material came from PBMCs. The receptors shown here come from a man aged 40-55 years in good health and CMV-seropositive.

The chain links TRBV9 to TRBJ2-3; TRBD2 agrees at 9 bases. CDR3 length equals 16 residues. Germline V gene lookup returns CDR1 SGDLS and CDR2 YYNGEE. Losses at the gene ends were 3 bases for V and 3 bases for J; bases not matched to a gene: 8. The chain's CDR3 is CASSAHRGLATDTQYF. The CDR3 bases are TGTGCCAGCAGCGCACATCGGGGACTAGCAACAGATACGCAGTATTTT.

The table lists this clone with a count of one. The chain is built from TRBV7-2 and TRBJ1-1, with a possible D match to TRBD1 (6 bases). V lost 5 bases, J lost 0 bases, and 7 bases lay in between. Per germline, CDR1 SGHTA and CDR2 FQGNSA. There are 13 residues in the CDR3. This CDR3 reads CASSQGMNTEAFF. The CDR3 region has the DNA TGTGCCAGCAGCCAGGGGATGAACACTGAAGCTTTCTTT.

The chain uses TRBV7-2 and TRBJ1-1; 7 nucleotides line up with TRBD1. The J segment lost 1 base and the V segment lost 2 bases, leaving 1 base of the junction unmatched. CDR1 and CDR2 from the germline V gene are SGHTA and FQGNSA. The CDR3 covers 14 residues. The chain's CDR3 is CASSLYRGNTEAFF. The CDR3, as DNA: TGTGCCAGCAGCTTATACAGGGGGAACACTGAAGCTTTCTTT.

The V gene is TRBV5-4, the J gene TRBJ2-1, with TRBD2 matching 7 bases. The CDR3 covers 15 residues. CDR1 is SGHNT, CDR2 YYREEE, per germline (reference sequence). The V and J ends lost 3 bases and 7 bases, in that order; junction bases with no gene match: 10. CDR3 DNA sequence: TGTGCCAGCAGCTCGGGAAAGCGGGATGTTAATGAGCAGTTCTTC. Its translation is CASSSGKRDVNEQFF.

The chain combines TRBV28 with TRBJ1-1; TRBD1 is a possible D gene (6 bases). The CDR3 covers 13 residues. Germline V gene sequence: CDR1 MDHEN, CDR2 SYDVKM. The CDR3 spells CASRETGNTEAFF. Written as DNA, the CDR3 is TGTGCTTCGAGGGAGACAGGGAACACTGAAGCTTTCTTT.

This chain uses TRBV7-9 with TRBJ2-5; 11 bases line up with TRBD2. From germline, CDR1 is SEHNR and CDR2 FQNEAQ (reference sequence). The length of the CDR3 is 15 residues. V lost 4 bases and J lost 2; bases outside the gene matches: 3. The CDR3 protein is CASSSGLAVQETQYF. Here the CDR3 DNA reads TGTGCCAGCAGCTCGGGACTAGCGGTGCAAGAGACCCAGTACTTC.

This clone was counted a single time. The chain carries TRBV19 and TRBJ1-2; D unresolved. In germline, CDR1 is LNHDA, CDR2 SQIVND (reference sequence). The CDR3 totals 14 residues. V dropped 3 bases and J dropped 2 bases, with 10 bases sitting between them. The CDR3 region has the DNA TGTGCCAGTAGTATCGGGATTTTAAACTATGGCTACACCTTC. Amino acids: CASSIGILNYGYTF.

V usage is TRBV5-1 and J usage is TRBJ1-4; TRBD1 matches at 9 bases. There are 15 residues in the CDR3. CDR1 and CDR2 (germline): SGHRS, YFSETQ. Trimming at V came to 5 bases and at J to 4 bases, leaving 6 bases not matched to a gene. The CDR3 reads CASRYRGQGNEKLFF. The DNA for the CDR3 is TGCGCCAGCAGATACAGGGGGCAGGGTAATGAAAAACTGTTTTTT.

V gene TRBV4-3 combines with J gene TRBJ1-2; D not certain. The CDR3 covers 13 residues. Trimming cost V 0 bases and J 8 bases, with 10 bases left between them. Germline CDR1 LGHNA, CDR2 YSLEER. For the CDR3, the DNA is TGCGCCAGCAGCCAAGAACAGACCGGAGGCTACACCTTC. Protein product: CASSQEQTGGYTF.

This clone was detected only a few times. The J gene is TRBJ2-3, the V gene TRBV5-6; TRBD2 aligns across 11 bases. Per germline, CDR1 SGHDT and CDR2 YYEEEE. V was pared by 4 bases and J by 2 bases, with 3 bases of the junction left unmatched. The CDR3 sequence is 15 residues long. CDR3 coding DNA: TGTGCCAGCAGCCCGGGACTAGCGGTCACAGATACGCAGTATTTT. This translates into CASSPGLAVTDTQYF.

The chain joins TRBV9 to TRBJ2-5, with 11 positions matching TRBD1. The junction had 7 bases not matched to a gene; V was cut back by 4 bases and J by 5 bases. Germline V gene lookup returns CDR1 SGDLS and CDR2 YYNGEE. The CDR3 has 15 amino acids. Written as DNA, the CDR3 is TGTGCCAGCAGCCCATGGACAGGGGGCATCGAGACCCAGTACTTC. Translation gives CASSPWTGGIETQYF.

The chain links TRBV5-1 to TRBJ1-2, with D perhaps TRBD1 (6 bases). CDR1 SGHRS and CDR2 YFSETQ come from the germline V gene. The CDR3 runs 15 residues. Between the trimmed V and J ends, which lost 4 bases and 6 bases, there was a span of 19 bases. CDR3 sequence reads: CASSRQVGGSNGYTF. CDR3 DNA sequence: TGCGCCAGCAGCCGCCAGGTAGGGGGAAGTAATGGCTACACCTTC.

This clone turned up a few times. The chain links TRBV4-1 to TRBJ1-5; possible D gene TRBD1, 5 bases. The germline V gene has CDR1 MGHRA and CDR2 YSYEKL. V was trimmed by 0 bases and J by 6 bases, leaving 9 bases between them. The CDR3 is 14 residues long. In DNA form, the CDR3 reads TGCGCCAGCAGCCAAGATGGGGGAGGTCAGCCCCAGCATTTT. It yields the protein CASSQDGGGQPQHF.

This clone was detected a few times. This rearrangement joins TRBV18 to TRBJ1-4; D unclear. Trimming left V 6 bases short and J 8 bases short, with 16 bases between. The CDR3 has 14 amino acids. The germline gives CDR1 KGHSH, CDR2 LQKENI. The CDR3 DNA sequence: TGTGCCAGCTCTTACACCGAAAGTCGAGAAAAACTGTTTTTT. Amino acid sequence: CASSYTESREKLFF.

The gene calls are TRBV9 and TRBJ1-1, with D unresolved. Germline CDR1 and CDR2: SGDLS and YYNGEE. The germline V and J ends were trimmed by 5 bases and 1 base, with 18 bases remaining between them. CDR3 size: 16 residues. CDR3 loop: CASSTTPSYQNTEAFF. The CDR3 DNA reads TGTGCCAGCAGTACGACTCCTTCATATCAGAACACTGAAGCTTTCTTT.

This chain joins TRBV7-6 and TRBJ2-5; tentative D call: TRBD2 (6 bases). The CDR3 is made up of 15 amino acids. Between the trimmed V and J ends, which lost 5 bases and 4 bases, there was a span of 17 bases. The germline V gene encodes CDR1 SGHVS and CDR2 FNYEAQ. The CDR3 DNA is TGTGCCAGCAGCGGGGGGAGCGTGAGGGGAGAGACCCAGTACTTC. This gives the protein CASSGGSVRGETQYF.

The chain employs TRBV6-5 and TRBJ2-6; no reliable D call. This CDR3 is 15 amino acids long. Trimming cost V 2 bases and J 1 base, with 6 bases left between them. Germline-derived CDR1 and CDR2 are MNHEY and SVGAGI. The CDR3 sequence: CASSYVESGANVLTF. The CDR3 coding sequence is TGTGCCAGCAGTTACGTAGAGTCTGGGGCCAACGTCCTGACTTTC.